This paragraph reports one T cell receptor (beta chain). Its antigen is not yet known. No base qualities exist here, and no much larger clone lies one base off it. The CDR3, cysteine through phenylalanine, is 21 amino acids long. Left in the record is the CDR3 DNA by itself, 63 bases read in frame from the first base. The junction carries 27 bases between V and J, which are trimmed by 5 bases and 0 bases respectively. CDR1 and CDR2 are drawn from the germline V gene: KGHDR, SFDVKD. The record originates from a study of blood T cell repertoires in COVID-19 (TCRdb year 2020). About the study as a whole: The collaborator samples originated in the United States, Italy and Spain and spanned the acute and convalescent phases of COVID-19. The prospective study material was composed of cDNA or gDNA derived from T cells, B-cell-depleted T cells, or PBMCs. Deeply sampled blood TCRbeta repertoires from subjects exposed to, actively infected with, or recovered from COVID-19 were included in the dataset. The repertoires were made available in a free public database intended to serve as a resource for research on the immune response to SARS-CoV-2. Samples were obtained from the ongoing ImmuneRACE study (first 160 participants) and from 1,254 subjects provided by 6 global collaborators. A de-identified subject ID, COVID-19 status, age in years and sex were almost always included in the sample metadata. HLA class I and class II types, where available, came from metadata supplied by the sample provider rather than from assay-based typing. The research as a whole found: The amount of clinical and demographic metadata varied by source and participant and was provided uncurated.

TCRbeta CDR3 regions were amplified from genomic DNA using the immunoSEQ Assay, a bias-controlled multiplex PCR. As for the original processing: The number of nucleated cells in each sample was estimated by amplification of reference gene primers within the assay. To quantify the absolute abundance of each unique TCRbeta CDR3 rearrangement, sequence reads were collapsed and filtered. For each sample, productive Simpson clonality was calculated by taking the square root of Simpson's diversity index across productive rearrangements. Sourced from immuneACCESS, this table was stored by TCRdb with only in-frame sequences that have V and J called. A share of the clones is absent; for the studies checked, an unresolved V gene accounts for under half, and the remainder has no known explanation. The DNA was the basis for D and trimming; V, J and clone size are from that table. Across this sample there are around 180,000 clones, with roughly 83% seen only once. The ten largest clonotypes hold approximately 1.4% of the sample.

Each collaborating institution followed its own protocols to collect whole blood in K2EDTA tubes. For TCRbeta analysis, collaborators shipped samples in one of three forms: frozen whole blood, isolated PBMCs, or DNA extracted from either of those sample types. The sequence was obtained from a human donor in a cohort sampled during active COVID-19. Here the chain combines TRBV24-1 and TRBJ1-4; the D gene cannot be resolved reliably. Source material: peripheral blood. The CDR3 protein is CATSVPPPRVSQIPTNEKLFF. In nucleotides, the sequence is TGTGCCACCAGTGTCCCCCCCCCTCGGGTTTCGCAGATACCAACTAATGAAAAACTGTTTTTT.